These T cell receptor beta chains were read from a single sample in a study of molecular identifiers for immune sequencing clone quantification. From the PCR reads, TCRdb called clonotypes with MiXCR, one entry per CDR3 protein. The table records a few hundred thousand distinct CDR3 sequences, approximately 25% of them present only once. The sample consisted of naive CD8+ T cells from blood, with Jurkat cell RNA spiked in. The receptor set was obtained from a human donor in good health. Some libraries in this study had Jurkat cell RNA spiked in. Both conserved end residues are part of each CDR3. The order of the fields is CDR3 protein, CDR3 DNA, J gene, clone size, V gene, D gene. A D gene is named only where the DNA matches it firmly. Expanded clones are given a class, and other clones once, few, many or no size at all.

CDR3 protein: CASSLAIGGNQPQHF; CDR3 DNA: TGTGCCAGCAGCTTGGCCATAGGGGGCAATCAGCCCCAGCATTTT; J gene: TRBJ1-5; clone size: many; V gene: TRBV5-6; D gene: -
CDR3 protein: CAGSFSVNTEAFF; CDR3 DNA: TGTGCCGGCAGCTTCAGTGTGAACACTGAAGCTTTCTTT; J gene: TRBJ1-1; clone size: -; V gene: TRBV7-6; D gene: -
CDR3 protein: CASSMGLYDDDSTDTQYF; CDR3 DNA: TGCGCCAGCAGCATGGGACTATACGACGACGATAGCACAGATACGCAGTATTTT; J gene: TRBJ2-3; clone size: few; V gene: TRBV5-1; D gene: TRBD2
CDR3 protein: CASSLEGGPNEKLFF; CDR3 DNA: TGCGCCAGCAGCTTGGAAGGGGGACCTAATGAAAAACTGTTTTTT; J gene: TRBJ1-4; clone size: many; V gene: TRBV5-1; D gene: -
CDR3 protein: CSARGADRGTYEQYF; CDR3 DNA: TGCAGTGCTAGAGGCGCGGACAGGGGCACCTACGAGCAGTACTTC; J gene: TRBJ2-7; clone size: -; V gene: TRBV20-1; D gene: TRBD1
CDR3 protein: CASTNWGTSEKNTGELFF; CDR3 DNA: TGTGCCAGCACCAACTGGGGGACTAGCGAAAAGAACACCGGGGAGCTGTTTTTT; J gene: TRBJ2-2; clone size: -; V gene: TRBV12-3/TRBV12-4; D gene: TRBD2
CDR3 protein: CASSLWGQGTEQYF; CDR3 DNA: TGTGCCAGCAGTTTATGGGGTCAGGGTACCGAGCAGTACTTC; J gene: TRBJ2-7; clone size: -; V gene: TRBV27; D gene: -
CDR3 protein: CASSAGVSYEQYF; CDR3 DNA: TGTGCCAGCAGCGCCGGGGTCTCCTACGAGCAGTACTTC; J gene: TRBJ2-7; clone size: few; V gene: TRBV9; D gene: -
CDR3 protein: CASSQMLPGSGNTIYF; CDR3 DNA: TGTGCCAGCAGCCAGATGTTGCCAGGGTCTGGAAACACCATATATTTT; J gene: TRBJ1-3; clone size: -; V gene: TRBV3-1; D gene: -
CDR3 protein: CASSQFTGPSYEQYF; CDR3 DNA: TGTGCCAGCAGCCAATTTACAGGGCCCTCCTACGAGCAGTACTTC; J gene: TRBJ2-7; clone size: few; V gene: TRBV14; D gene: -
CDR3 protein: CASGSTGTGNSPLHF; CDR3 DNA: TGTGCCAGCGGCTCAACTGGGACAGGGAATTCACCCCTCCACTTT; J gene: TRBJ1-6; clone size: -; V gene: TRBV7-9; D gene: TRBD1
CDR3 protein: CASSLVAVMGNQPQHF; CDR3 DNA: TGTGCCAGCAGTTTAGTGGCCGTGATGGGCAATCAGCCCCAGCATTTT; J gene: TRBJ1-5; clone size: -; V gene: TRBV12-3/TRBV12-4; D gene: -
CDR3 protein: CASNLRRGQGSTDTQYF; CDR3 DNA: TGTGCCAGCAACCTCCGTAGGGGACAGGGGAGCACAGATACGCAGTATTTT; J gene: TRBJ2-3; clone size: few; V gene: TRBV21-1; D gene: -
CDR3 protein: CASSPHPNEQFF; CDR3 DNA: TGCGCCAGCAGCCCGCACCCGAATGAGCAGTTCTTC; J gene: TRBJ2-1; clone size: few; V gene: TRBV4-1; D gene: -
CDR3 protein: CASSLAVRLAGSDTQYF; CDR3 DNA: TGTGCCAGCAGCTTGGCCGTTCGACTAGCGGGGTCTGATACGCAGTATTTT; J gene: TRBJ2-3; clone size: -; V gene: TRBV5-6; D gene: TRBD2
CDR3 protein: CASSLDETGFSDTGGLFF; CDR3 DNA: TGTGCCAGCAGCTTGGATGAGACAGGGTTTTCGGACACCGGGGGGCTGTTTTTT; J gene: TRBJ2-2; clone size: once; V gene: TRBV5-6; D gene: -
CDR3 protein: CASRLPPKQGPGEAFF; CDR3 DNA: TGTGCCAGCAGGTTACCCCCAAAGCAGGGGCCAGGGGAAGCTTTCTTT; J gene: TRBJ1-1; clone size: -; V gene: TRBV28; D gene: -
CDR3 protein: CASSLAGIETDTQYF; CDR3 DNA: TGCGCCAGCAGCTTGGCAGGGATAGAAACAGATACGCAGTATTTT; J gene: TRBJ2-3; clone size: many; V gene: TRBV5-1; D gene: -
CDR3 protein: CASSLGGSAETQYF; CDR3 DNA: TGTGCCAGCAGCTTAGGTGGCTCGGCGGAGACCCAGTACTTC; J gene: TRBJ2-5; clone size: many; V gene: TRBV7-2; D gene: -
CDR3 protein: CATSDSAREVTDTQYF; CDR3 DNA: TGTGCCACCAGTGATTCGGCGCGGGAGGTGACAGATACGCAGTATTTT; J gene: TRBJ2-3; clone size: few; V gene: TRBV24-1; D gene: TRBD2
CDR3 protein: CSVEGLAAGELFF; CDR3 DNA: TGCAGCGTGGAAGGACTAGCAGCCGGGGAGCTGTTTTTT; J gene: TRBJ2-2; clone size: many; V gene: TRBV29-1; D gene: TRBD2
CDR3 protein: CASSPYTSSYNEQFF; CDR3 DNA: TGCGCCAGCAGCCCATACACGTCTTCCTACAATGAGCAGTTCTTC; J gene: TRBJ2-1; clone size: few; V gene: TRBV4-3; D gene: -
CDR3 protein: CSAHPGASYEQYF; CDR3 DNA: TGCAGTGCCCACCCAGGGGCTTCCTACGAGCAGTACTTC; J gene: TRBJ2-7; clone size: few; V gene: TRBV20-1; D gene: -
CDR3 protein: CSARSSGWGASYNEQFF; CDR3 DNA: TGCAGTGCTAGGAGTTCGGGGTGGGGGGCCTCCTACAATGAGCAGTTCTTC; J gene: TRBJ2-1; clone size: -; V gene: TRBV20-1; D gene: -
CDR3 protein: CASGLVRGGGYEQYF; CDR3 DNA: TGTGCTAGTGGTTTGGTACGCGGGGGCGGGTACGAGCAGTACTTC; J gene: TRBJ2-7; clone size: -; V gene: TRBV12-5; D gene: -
CDR3 protein: CASSNGIVEAFF; CDR3 DNA: TGTGCCAGTAGTAATGGGATTGTTGAAGCTTTCTTT; J gene: TRBJ1-1; clone size: few; V gene: TRBV19; D gene: -
CDR3 protein: CASSLRQVGPGIQYF; CDR3 DNA: TGTGCCAGCAGTTTAAGGCAGGTTGGCCCTGGCATTCAGTACTTC; J gene: TRBJ2-4; clone size: few; V gene: TRBV12-3/TRBV12-4; D gene: -
CDR3 protein: CAISESGGGSQETQYF; CDR3 DNA: TGTGCCATCAGTGAGTCCGGCGGGGGCTCCCAAGAGACCCAGTACTTC; J gene: TRBJ2-5; clone size: -; V gene: TRBV10-3; D gene: -
CDR3 protein: CASSPSLGDSPLHF; CDR3 DNA: TGTGCCAGCAGCCCCAGTTTAGGGGATTCACCCCTCCACTTT; J gene: TRBJ1-6; clone size: few; V gene: TRBV12-3/TRBV12-4; D gene: -
CDR3 protein: CASSYFRGATEAFF; CDR3 DNA: TGTGCCAGCAGTTATTTTCGGGGGGCCACTGAAGCTTTCTTT; J gene: TRBJ1-1; clone size: -; V gene: TRBV6-2/TRBV6-3; D gene: -
CDR3 protein: CASSLRSGPYEQYF; CDR3 DNA: TGTGCCAGCAGCTTAAGAAGCGGGCCCTACGAGCAGTACTTC; J gene: TRBJ2-7; clone size: many; V gene: TRBV7-6; D gene: -
CDR3 protein: CASSLVGGGGPSYEQYF; CDR3 DNA: TGTGCCAGCAGCTTGGTGGGGGGCGGCGGGCCCTCCTACGAGCAGTACTTC; J gene: TRBJ2-7; clone size: -; V gene: TRBV5-8; D gene: -
CDR3 protein: CASSSQRDWDTQYF; CDR3 DNA: TGCGCCAGCAGCTCGCAGCGGGATTGGGATACGCAGTATTTT; J gene: TRBJ2-3; clone size: -; V gene: TRBV4-3; D gene: TRBD2